Below are 16 T cell receptor beta chains sequenced from a single sample in a study of long-term antiretroviral therapy in people with HIV. The libraries were made with immunoSEQ v3.0 at survey level. Only in-frame clones appear in the TCRdb table, and some are missing; sequencing was by immunoSEQ multiplex PCR. The sample has around 40,000 clones; around nine tenths are singletons. This specimen was unsorted PBMCs, taken 0.1 years before starting antiretroviral therapy. Receptors originate from a woman aged 50 to 60 with HIV.

The CDR3 spells CASSLTGQEAFF. CDR3 DNA sequence: TGTGCCAGCAGCTTAACTGGGCAGGAAGCTTTCTTT. The rearrangement links TRBV7-3 to TRBJ1-1; D unresolved. The CDR3 is 12 residues long. V lost 0 bases and J lost 8, with 7 bases in between. Germline CDR1 and CDR2: SGHTA and FQGTGA.

The genes are TRBV10-3 and TRBJ2-5; weak D call: TRBD2 (6 bases). The CDR3 is 14 amino acids. Germline CDR1 ENHRY, CDR2 SYGVKD. The V and J ends lost 10 bases and 2 bases respectively, with 17 bases between them. CDR3 nucleotides: TGTGCCACCCGGCGGGACCTCAATCAAGAGACCCAGTACTTC. It codes for CATRRDLNQETQYF.

The chain is built from TRBV7-6 and TRBJ2-7; 8 bases are a match to TRBD1. The trim removed 4 bases at V and 1 base at J, leaving 3 bases unmatched. This CDR3 is built from 14 residues. Germline CDR1 SGHVS, CDR2 FNYEAQ. CDR3 DNA: TGTGCCAGCAGCTCCCGACAGGGGTCCTACGAGCAGTACTTC. Protein sequence: CASSSRQGSYEQYF.

The chain uses TRBV7-2 and TRBJ2-5; TRBD2 aligns across 9 bases. Germline V lookup: CDR1 SGHTA, CDR2 FQGNSA. V gave up 0 bases and J gave up 4 bases; unmatched junction bases: 6. The CDR3 extends over 16 amino acids. Here the CDR3 DNA reads TGTGCCAGCAGCTTAGCAGGCGGGGGGGCCCGAGAGACCCAGTACTTC. This translates into CASSLAGGGARETQYF. Using reference TRBV7-2 and TRBJ2-5 for the parts outside the CDR3, the full variable domain is GAGVSQSPSNKVTEKGKDVELRCDPISGHTALYWYRQSLGQGLEFLIYFQGNSAPDKSGLPSDRFSAERTGGSVSTLTIQRTQQEDSAVYLCASSLAGGGARETQYFGPGTRLLVL.

The gene calls are TRBV5-4 and TRBJ2-3; D gene unclear. Trimming shortened V by 4 bases and J by 8 bases, and 8 bases separated the two germline ends. The CDR3 covers 11 residues. CDR1 is SGHNT and CDR2 is YYREEE in the germline V gene (reference sequence). The CDR3 DNA reads TGTGCCAGCAGCGGCCCCACTACGCAGTATTTT. It specifies CASSGPTTQYF.

CDR3 DNA: TGCGCCAGCAGCTTCGGACAGGGCCCCTACGAGCAGTACTTC. As protein: CASSFGQGPYEQYF. The genes are TRBV5-1 and TRBJ2-7, with 8 bases matching TRBD1. Germline V gives CDR1 SGHRS, CDR2 YFSETQ. Losses at the gene ends were 2 bases for V and 2 bases for J; bases not matched to a gene: 3. The CDR3 extends over 14 amino acids.

In the case of this clone: This specimen includes other DNA sequences encoding the same CDR3. The chain combines TRBV6-5 with TRBJ2-5; D is uncertain. Germline values: CDR1 MNHEY, CDR2 SVGAGI. Trimming removed 0 bases at V and 2 bases at J, with 7 bases between. This CDR3 spans 14 amino acids. The CDR3 spells CASSYSALQETQYF. The CDR3 region has the DNA TGTGCCAGCAGTTACTCAGCACTGCAAGAGACCCAGTACTTC.

The chain employs TRBV2 and TRBJ1-1, with a possible D match to TRBD1 (5 bases). Trimming took 6 bases from V and 7 from J, leaving 6 bases between them. This CDR3 is built from 10 residues. Germline-derived CDR1 and CDR2 are SNHLY and FYNNEI. CDR3 DNA: TGTGCCAGCAGGACAGATGAAGCTTTCTTT. It encodes CASRTDEAFF.

V gene TRBV5-6 combines with J gene TRBJ1-4; D remains unclear. Germline loops: CDR1 SGHDT, CDR2 YYEEEE. The CDR3 is made up of 15 amino acids. Trimming cost V 0 bases and J 2 bases, with 8 bases left between them. The CDR3 reads CASSLVRATNEKLFF. CDR3 sequence (DNA): TGTGCCAGCAGCTTGGTACGGGCGACTAATGAAAAACTGTTTTTT.

The chain recombines TRBV18 with TRBJ1-1, with a possible D match to TRBD1 (6 bases). From germline, CDR1 is KGHSH and CDR2 LQKENI. Trimming left V 6 bases short and J 0 bases short, with 11 bases between. CDR3 length: 14 amino acids. This chain's CDR3 is CASSPGVMNTEAFF. CDR3 nucleotides: TGTGCCAGCTCGCCAGGGGTGATGAACACTGAAGCTTTCTTT.

The chain is built from TRBV7-9 and TRBJ2-5; tentatively, D is TRBD1 or TRBD2 (7 bases each). Germline values: CDR1 SEHNR, CDR2 FQNEAQ (reference sequence). Deletions cut 0 bases from V and 4 bases from J, with 12 bases between. The CDR3 runs 15 residues. CDR3 amino acids: CASSLAGGGAETQYF. CDR3 sequence (DNA): TGTGCCAGCAGCTTAGCGGGAGGGGGCGCAGAGACCCAGTACTTC.

This sequence joins TRBV4-3 and TRBJ2-1, with a weak D call TRBD2 (6 bases). Germline loops: CDR1 LGHNA, CDR2 YSLEER. The ends were cut back, 0 bases at V and 3 bases at J, with 12 bases in the middle. The CDR3 has 16 residues. CDR3 bases: TGCGCCAGCAGCCAAGAGGTGGGGGGAAACTACAATGAGCAGTTCTTC. This encodes CASSQEVGGNYNEQFF.

The genes are TRBV4-3 and TRBJ1-6; tentatively, D is TRBD1 (5 bases). CDR3 length: 16 amino acids. Germline assignment: CDR1 LGHNA and CDR2 YSLEER. Trimming cost V 0 bases and J 7 bases, with 13 bases left between them. DNA of the CDR3: TGCGCCAGCAGCCAAGATGGGGGGACCCTAAATTCACCCCTCCACTTT. This gives the protein CASSQDGGTLNSPLHF.

The chain is built from TRBV14 and TRBJ2-1; D may match TRBD1 or TRBD2 (6 bases each). The germline CDR1 and CDR2 sequences are SGHDN and FVKESK. V lost 4 bases and J lost 13, with 23 bases in between. The CDR3 has 15 amino acids. CDR3 in DNA: TGTGCCAGCAGCCCGAAACCTAGCGTGGGGGCTCCCCAGTTCTTC. Its protein is CASSPKPSVGAPQFF.

The chain couples TRBV25-1 to TRBJ2-7; no clear D. Trimming stripped 3 bases from V and 2 bases from J, with 5 bases between. This CDR3 comprises 12 residues. Germline values: CDR1 MGHDK, CDR2 SYGVNS. DNA for the CDR3: TGTGCCAGCAGTGAGCAGGCCTACGAGCAGTACTTC. It translates to CASSEQAYEQYF.

The genes are TRBV6-6 and TRBJ1-1; TRBD1 matches 8 bases. CDR3 length: 15 residues. Looked up from germline, CDR1 is MNHNY and CDR2 is SVGAGI (reference sequence). Trimming took 0 bases from V and 6 from J; bases not matched to a gene: 6. This chain's CDR3 is CASSYSHRGGAEAFF. The DNA of the CDR3 is TGTGCCAGCAGTTACTCTCACAGGGGGGGAGCTGAAGCTTTCTTT.